This entry describes one T cell receptor (beta chain). Its target is unknown. The data originate from a study of T cells after yellow fever vaccination. Production of TCR cDNA was by 5'RACE template switching, which also added a universal primer site and UMIs. TCRdb analysed the 5' RACE reads with MiXCR anew, one entry per CDR3 protein. The sample consists of fewer than 400,000 distinct CDR3 sequences, approximately 5.7% of them appearing once. Points from the study as a whole: The CD4 and CD8 compartments had a small share of their clonotypes in common. Abundant bulk-population clonotypes could contaminate the FACS-sorted repertoires. A secondary response was less intense yet reached its peak sooner, at day 5 versus 15.

This CDR3 region has 13 residues. The V end was cut by 5 bases, the J end by 6 bases, with 12 bases between. The TCR comes from a man aged 30-40 years who received the YFV17D yellow fever vaccine. The V gene is TRBV12-3 or TRBV12-4, the J gene TRBJ2-3, with D possibly being TRBD1 or TRBD2 (5 bases each). The material was PBMCs, obtained 5 days after the yellow fever booster vaccination. For the CDR3, the DNA is TGTGCCAGCAGTGGGGACCTGGGGGATACGCAGTATTTT. Translated: CASSGDLGDTQYF.